These T cell receptor beta chains were read from a single sample in a study of Ad26.COV2.S vaccination and SARS-CoV-2 variants. Here immunoSEQ multiplex PCR was the method, and the copy in TCRdb shows in-frame clones only, minus some. The sample contains roughly 180,000 clones, around 90% of which appear only once. Sample: peripheral blood, taken after recovery from COVID-19. The origin of the receptors is a human donor who had recovered from COVID-19. The CDR3 runs from the conserved cysteine through the conserved F or W. D genes are given only for firm matches. Rows may omit the clone size; those that give it use once, few, many or a size class.

j_call clone_size v_call d_call cdr3_aa cdr3_nt
TRBJ2-3 NA TRBV7-8 TRBD2 CASSLVSSGSSTDTQYF TGTGCCAGCAGCTTAGTCAGTAGCGGGAGTAGCACAGATACGCAGTATTTT
TRBJ1-1 NA TRBV19 NA CAIRGPNTEAFF TGTGCCATTCGAGGACCGAACACTGAAGCTTTCTTT
TRBJ2-2 few TRBV7-9 NA CASSLGTGGLFF TGTGCCAGCAGCTTAGGGACCGGGGGGCTGTTTTTT
TRBJ2-3 NA TRBV2 NA CASSVGVTDTQYF TGTGCCAGCAGTGTTGGGGTGACAGATACGCAGTATTTT
TRBJ1-1 NA TRBV5-6 NA CASSRQAGADTEAFF TGTGCCAGCAGCCGCCAGGCAGGGGCTGACACTGAAGCTTTCTTT
TRBJ2-7 NA TRBV5-8 NA CASRPYSYEQYF TGTGCCAGCAGGCCCTACTCCTACGAGCAGTACTTC
TRBJ2-1 NA TRBV2 NA CASSGESLFVLKQFF TGTGCCAGCTCGGGGGAGTCGCTTTTTGTTTTGAAGCAGTTCTTC
TRBJ1-2 many TRBV20-1 NA CSASFGNYGYTF TGCAGTGCTAGTTTCGGAAACTATGGCTACACCTTC
TRBJ2-5 NA TRBV6-1 TRBD2 CASSEARGLAGGLGETQYF TGTGCCAGCAGTGAAGCGCGAGGACTAGCGGGGGGGCTTGGAGAGACCCAGTACTTC
TRBJ1-1 NA TRBV19 NA CASSIIGGSTEAFF TGTGCCAGTAGTATTATAGGGGGGAGCACTGAAGCTTTCTTT
TRBJ1-2 few TRBV7-8 NA CASSLDSLAGYTF TGTGCCAGCAGCTTAGATAGCTTGGCCGGCTACACCTTC
TRBJ2-3 NA TRBV7-2 TRBD2 CASSLGWRTSGRGTQYF TGTGCCAGCAGCTTAGGCTGGAGGACTAGCGGGAGGGGAACGCAGTATTTT
TRBJ2-3 NA TRBV5-1 TRBD2 CASSWGRVHTDTQYF TGCGCCAGCAGCTGGGGGAGGGTACACACAGATACGCAGTATTTT
TRBJ1-1 NA TRBV6-5 TRBD1 CASSLTGAYTEAFF TGTGCCAGCAGTTTGACAGGGGCCTACACTGAAGCTTTCTTT
TRBJ1-5 NA TRBV20-1 NA CSASRLRARQPQHF TGCAGTGCTAGTCGCCTCAGGGCTCGGCAGCCCCAGCATTTT
TRBJ2-2 NA TRBV24-1 TRBD1 CATSEGTGGVTGELFF TGTGCCACCAGTGAGGGGACAGGGGGCGTCACCGGGGAGCTGTTTTTT
TRBJ1-2 NA TRBV28 TRBD1 CASRSDRVRDGYTF TGTGCCAGCAGGTCAGACAGGGTCCGAGATGGCTACACCTTC
TRBJ2-2 NA TRBV9 TRBD1 CASGVPLDRENTGELFF TGTGCCAGCGGCGTGCCGTTGGACAGGGAGAACACCGGGGAGCTGTTTTTT
TRBJ2-2 NA TRBV7-2 NA CASSSHLNTGELFF TGTGCCAGCAGCTCCCACCTGAACACCGGGGAGCTGTTTTTT
TRBJ2-1 NA TRBV7-3 NA CASSLIEGTYNEQFF TGTGCCAGCAGCCTTATCGAGGGGACCTACAATGAGCAGTTCTTC
TRBJ2-1 NA TRBV6-5 TRBD1 CASKGGGGTGELF TGTGCCAGCAAGGGGGGTGGTGGGACAGGGGAACTCTTC
TRBJ1-1 NA TRBV11-2 NA CASSLGPRTPEAFF TGTGCCAGCAGCTTAGGGCCCCGGACCCCTGAAGCTTTCTTT
TRBJ2-7 NA TRBV2 TRBD2 CASSFVPGLAGEEQYF TGTGCCAGCAGCTTCGTCCCGGGACTAGCGGGAGAGGAGCAGTACTTC
TRBJ2-7 NA TRBV25-1 NA CASSDSPIRRGPIYEQYF TGTGCCAGCAGTGATTCGCCCATCCGACGGGGCCCAATCTACGAGCAGTACTTC
TRBJ1-2 NA TRBV6-6 NA CASSAGEVSLYGYTF TGTGCCAGCAGTGCAGGAGAGGTTTCCCTATATGGCTACACCTTC
TRBJ1-1 NA TRBV29-1 NA CSFWTPGEAFF TGCAGCTTTTGGACCCCCGGAGAAGCTTTCTTT
TRBJ1-6 once TRBV9 NA CASSADTGHLNSPLHF TGTGCCAGCAGCGCCGACACGGGACACCTAAATTCACCCCTCCACTTT
TRBJ2-3 NA TRBV24-1 NA CATSVGGTDTQYF TGTGCCACCAGTGTTGGAGGAACAGATACGCAGTATTTT
TRBJ1-3 NA TRBV30 NA CAWSVQGAGNTIYF TGTGCCTGGAGTGTACAAGGGGCTGGAAACACCATATATTTT
TRBJ2-1 NA TRBV27 NA CASSFLSGSYNEQFF TGTGCCAGCAGTTTCCTTTCAGGGTCGTACAATGAGCAGTTCTTC
TRBJ2-1 NA TRBV27 TRBD2 CASSGGLVLYNEQFF TGTGCCAGCAGTGGGGGACTAGTTCTTTACAATGAGCAGTTCTTC
TRBJ2-7 NA TRBV4-2 TRBD2 CASSQVTAGGSYEQYF TGTGCCAGCAGCCAAGTGACAGCGGGGGGTTCCTACGAGCAGTACTTC
TRBJ1-5 NA TRBV15 NA CATSREVQPQHF TGTGCCACCAGCAGAGAAGTTCAGCCCCAGCATTTT